Following are 22 T cell receptor beta chains from one sample sequenced in a study of T cells in localized non-small cell lung cancer. TCRdb's table, derived via immunoSEQ multiplex PCR, lists solely in-frame clones and lacks some. The data show about 23,000 clones, with about nine tenths seen just once and about 1% held by the top ten. The sequencing here drew on peripheral blood, taken before any cancer treatment. These receptors were taken from a woman aged 40-75 years with stage I lung adenocarcinoma.

This sequence joins TRBV6-1 and TRBJ2-1; D tentatively fits TRBD1 or TRBD2 (6 bases each). V was pared by 7 bases and J by 8 bases, with 12 bases between. This CDR3 has 12 amino acids. Germline V CDR1 and CDR2: MNHNS, SASEGT. This CDR3 reads CASIGGPYEQFF. The CDR3, as DNA: TGTGCCAGCATAGGGGGGCCGTATGAGCAGTTCTTC.

This clone was recorded only once. The rearrangement joins TRBV7-6 to TRBJ2-5, with 7 bases lining up with TRBD2. The V gene end was trimmed by 2 bases and the J gene end by 3 bases; junction bases not matched to a gene: 0. CDR3 length: 13 residues. Germline CDR1 reads SGHVS; CDR2 reads FNYEAQ. The DNA of the CDR3 is TGTGCCAGCAGCTTACTAGCGGAAGAGACCCAGTACTTC. This codes for CASSLLAEETQYF. Full variable domain (outside the CDR3, taken from reference TRBV7-6 and TRBJ2-5): GAGVSQSPRYKVTKRGQDVALRCDPISGHVSLYWYRQALGQGPEFLTYFNYEAQQDKSGLPNDRFSAERPEGSISTLTIQRTEQRDSAMYRCASSLLAEETQYFGPGTRLLVL.

This sequence joins TRBV5-8 and TRBJ2-5; D is tentatively TRBD1 or TRBD2 (5 bases each). Germline V gene sequence: CDR1 SGHTS, CDR2 YDEGEE. The CDR3 loop spans 15 amino acids. Trimming left V 4 bases short and J 6 bases short, with 19 bases between. CDR3 in amino acids: CASSLWGSSSKTQYF. The CDR3 DNA sequence: TGTGCCAGCAGCCTGTGGGGGTCGTCTTCGAAGACCCAGTACTTC.

The chain joins TRBV19 to TRBJ2-2; a possible D gene is TRBD2 (6 bases). The CDR3 has 16 amino acids. Deletions cut 2 bases from V and 6 bases from J, with 16 bases between. Germline CDR1 and CDR2: LNHDA and SQIVND (reference sequence). The CDR3 sequence: CASSIKGARGPGELFF. For the CDR3, the DNA is TGTGCCAGTAGTATAAAAGGGGCGCGGGGTCCCGGGGAGCTGTTTTTT. Together with reference TRBV19 and TRBJ2-2, the CDR3 gives the full variable domain: DGGITQSPKYLFRKEGQNVTLSCEQNLNHDAMYWYRQDPGQGLRLIYYSQIVNDFQKGDIAEGYSVSREKKESFPLTVTSAQKNPTAFYLCASSIKGARGPGELFFGEGSRLTVL.

This clone showed up just a few times. J is TRBJ2-5 and V is TRBV4-1; no clear D. CDR1 MGHRA and CDR2 YSYEKL come from the germline V gene. The CDR3 consists of 14 residues. V shed 3 bases and J shed 0 bases, with 8 bases lying between them. This CDR3 is CASSQTGNQETQYF. In DNA, the CDR3 is TGCGCCAGCAGCCAGACTGGTAACCAAGAGACCCAGTACTTC.

This chain links TRBV5-1 with TRBJ2-7, with D perhaps TRBD2 (6 bases). Germline lookup yields CDR1 SGHRS and CDR2 YFSETQ. V lost 4 bases, J lost 4 bases, and 12 bases lay in between. CDR3 size: 13 residues. The DNA of the CDR3 is TGCGCCAGCAGCGGGGAGGACCGGTACGAGCAGTACTTC. It specifies CASSGEDRYEQYF.

A single count supports this clone. The V gene is TRBV9, the J gene TRBJ2-3, with D unresolved. The V gene lost 0 bases and the J gene lost 4 bases, with 12 bases spanning the gap. Germline CDR1 reads SGDLS; CDR2 reads YYNGEE. The CDR3 runs 15 residues. The CDR3 bases are TGTGCCAGCAGCGTAGCTCACCAGTCCCCAGATACGCAGTATTTT. The encoded protein is CASSVAHQSPDTQYF.

In nucleotides, the CDR3 is TGTGCCAGTAGTTCACAGTACCAAGAGACCCAGTACTTC. Protein sequence: CASSSQYQETQYF. The chain combines TRBV19 with TRBJ2-5; D is unclear. Germline CDR1 reads LNHDA; CDR2 reads SQIVND (reference sequence). CDR3 length: 13 residues. Trimming left V 5 bases short and J 0 bases short, with 7 bases between.

V gene TRBV12-5 combines with J gene TRBJ2-1; possibly TRBD2 for D (6 bases). V shed 4 bases and J shed 0 bases, with 16 bases lying between them. The germline gives CDR1 LGHNT, CDR2 FRNRAP. The CDR3 is made up of 17 amino acids. The CDR3 region is CASGSSRDSHSYNEQFF. DNA of the CDR3: TGTGCTAGTGGTTCAAGCAGGGACTCCCACTCCTACAATGAGCAGTTCTTC.

The CDR3 DNA follows: TGTGCCAGCAGTGAATCTCCAAGCTATAATTCACCCCTCCACTTT. The encoded protein is CASSESPSYNSPLHF. The V call is TRBV2, the J call TRBJ1-6; D is unresolved. The CDR3 loop spans 15 amino acids. Germline CDR1 reads SNHLY; CDR2 reads FYNNEI. V lost 2 bases to trimming and J lost 3 bases, with 8 bases between them.

This rearrangement joins TRBV7-2 to TRBJ1-4; D might be TRBD1 (5 bases). CDR1 is SGHTA, CDR2 FQGNSA, per germline. V was clipped by 1 base and J by 3 bases, with 9 bases between them. The CDR3 length is 15 residues. DNA for the CDR3: TGTGCCAGCAGCTTAGACCAGGGCTCTAATGAAAAACTGTTTTTT. Amino acid sequence: CASSLDQGSNEKLFF. Using reference TRBV7-2 and TRBJ1-4 for the parts outside the CDR3, the full variable domain is GAGVSQSPSNKVTEKGKDVELRCDPISGHTALYWYRQSLGQGLEFLIYFQGNSAPDKSGLPSDRFSAERTGGSVSTLTIQRTQQEDSAVYLCASSLDQGSNEKLFFGSGTQLSVL.

The V and J genes are TRBV27 and TRBJ1-1; the D is unclear. The ends were cut back, 3 bases at V and 5 bases at J, with 10 bases in the middle. From germline, CDR1 is MNHEY and CDR2 SMNVEV (reference sequence). The CDR3 spans 13 residues. CDR3 in amino acids: CASSFWEGTEAFF. The DNA for the CDR3 is TGTGCCAGCAGTTTCTGGGAGGGAACTGAAGCTTTCTTT.

This chain connects TRBV19 to TRBJ2-3; 7 bases line up with TRBD1. The J segment lost 6 bases and the V segment lost 2 bases, leaving 11 bases of the junction unmatched. The germline V gene encodes CDR1 LNHDA and CDR2 SQIVND (reference sequence). CDR3 length: 16 residues. The CDR3 reads CASSISPQGPLDTQYF. The CDR3 DNA reads as TGTGCCAGTAGTATATCACCACAGGGGCCGCTCGATACGCAGTATTTT. Filled out from reference TRBV19 and TRBJ2-3, the complete variable domain reads DGGITQSPKYLFRKEGQNVTLSCEQNLNHDAMYWYRQDPGQGLRLIYYSQIVNDFQKGDIAEGYSVSREKKESFPLTVTSAQKNPTAFYLCASSISPQGPLDTQYFGPGTRLTVL.

The chain is built from TRBV5-1 and TRBJ2-7; D might be TRBD2 (6 bases). The CDR3 contains 14 residues. CDR1 is SGHRS, CDR2 YFSETQ, per germline. The germline V and J ends were trimmed by 0 bases and 4 bases, with 11 bases remaining between them. The CDR3 spells CASSLVGGSYEQYF. The DNA for the CDR3 is TGCGCCAGCAGCTTGGTGGGGGGTTCATACGAGCAGTACTTC.

The V and J genes are TRBV6-5 and TRBJ1-3; D gene ambiguous. Germline CDR1 reads MNHEY; CDR2 reads SVGAGI. V was shortened by 7 bases and J by 1 base, with 2 bases between the two germline ends. CDR3 size: 11 residues. The chain's CDR3 is CASTSGNTIYF. For the CDR3, the DNA is TGTGCCAGCACATCTGGAAACACCATATATTTT.

This chain links TRBV4-2 with TRBJ1-2; D is unclear. The CDR3 extends over 15 amino acids. CDR1 and CDR2 (germline): LGHNA, YNFKEQ. V dropped 5 bases and J dropped 4 bases, with 17 bases sitting between them. CDR3 nucleotide sequence: TGTGCCAGCAGCTTGGCCGAGGGTGGGATCTATGGCTACACCTTC. This translates into CASSLAEGGIYGYTF.

The rearrangement joins TRBV19 to TRBJ2-7; 7 nucleotides align to TRBD2. J gave up 6 bases and V 6 bases, and 11 bases lay outside the gene matches. The CDR3 consists of 14 residues. Germline CDR1 LNHDA, CDR2 SQIVND (reference sequence). DNA for the CDR3: TGTGCCAGTAGCCGGAGTGGGAGGGTGTCCGAGCAGTACTTC. Its protein is CASSRSGRVSEQYF.

This clone was seen only a few times. The V gene is TRBV6-6, the J gene TRBJ1-2, with D possibly TRBD1 on 5 matching bases. Looked up from germline, CDR1 is MNHNY and CDR2 is SVGAGI (reference sequence). CDR3 length equals 16 residues. V lost 4 bases and J 2 bases, leaving 17 bases between the germline ends. The CDR3 nucleotides read TGTGCCAGCAGTTCCACAGGATCTTCCGTAAACTATGGCTACACCTTC. This sequence encodes CASSSTGSSVNYGYTF.

This rearrangement joins TRBV13 to TRBJ2-2; tentatively, D is TRBD1 (6 bases). Germline lookup yields CDR1 PRHDT and CDR2 FYEKMQ (reference sequence). Trimming removed 2 bases from V and 6 bases from J, with 13 bases in between. This CDR3 region has 15 residues. The CDR3 reads CASSLRQAWAGELFF. CDR3 DNA: TGTGCCAGCAGCTTACGACAGGCTTGGGCCGGGGAGCTGTTTTTT.

CDR3 coding DNA: TGCGCCAGCAGCTTGGAGGGCAGGGTAGGCACCGGGGAGCTGTTTTTT. Its protein is CASSLEGRVGTGELFF. The chain carries TRBV5-1 and TRBJ2-2; maybe TRBD1 (5 bases). Germline CDR1 is SGHRS and CDR2 is YFSETQ. V lost 0 bases and J 4 bases, leaving 13 bases between the germline ends. There are 16 residues in the CDR3. The complete variable domain, with remaining parts taken from reference TRBV5-1 and TRBJ2-2, reads KAGVTQTPRYLIKTRGQQVTLSCSPISGHRSVSWYQQTPGQGLQFLFEYFSETQRNKGNFPGRFSGRQFSNSRSEMNVSTLELGDSALYLCASSLEGRVGTGELFFGEGSRLTVL.

The genes are TRBV6-5 and TRBJ1-2; D perhaps matches TRBD1 (5 bases). With 4 bases removed from V and 7 bases from J, the gap between germline ends came to 16 bases. The CDR3 covers 14 residues. Germline assignment: CDR1 MNHEY and CDR2 SVGAGI. The CDR3 loop reads CASSSQGGALGYTF. The CDR3 DNA follows: TGTGCCAGCAGTTCTCAGGGAGGTGCTCTTGGCTACACCTTC.

The chain has TRBV10-3 and TRBJ2-7, with TRBD1 identical over 10 bases. The CDR3 extends over 15 amino acids. CDR1 and CDR2 from the germline V gene are ENHRY and SYGVKD. The junction had 7 bases not matched to a gene; V was cut back by 8 bases and J by 0 bases. The CDR3 loop is CAIAGTGDNSYEQYF. CDR3 in DNA: TGTGCCATCGCAGGGACAGGGGATAACTCCTACGAGCAGTACTTC.